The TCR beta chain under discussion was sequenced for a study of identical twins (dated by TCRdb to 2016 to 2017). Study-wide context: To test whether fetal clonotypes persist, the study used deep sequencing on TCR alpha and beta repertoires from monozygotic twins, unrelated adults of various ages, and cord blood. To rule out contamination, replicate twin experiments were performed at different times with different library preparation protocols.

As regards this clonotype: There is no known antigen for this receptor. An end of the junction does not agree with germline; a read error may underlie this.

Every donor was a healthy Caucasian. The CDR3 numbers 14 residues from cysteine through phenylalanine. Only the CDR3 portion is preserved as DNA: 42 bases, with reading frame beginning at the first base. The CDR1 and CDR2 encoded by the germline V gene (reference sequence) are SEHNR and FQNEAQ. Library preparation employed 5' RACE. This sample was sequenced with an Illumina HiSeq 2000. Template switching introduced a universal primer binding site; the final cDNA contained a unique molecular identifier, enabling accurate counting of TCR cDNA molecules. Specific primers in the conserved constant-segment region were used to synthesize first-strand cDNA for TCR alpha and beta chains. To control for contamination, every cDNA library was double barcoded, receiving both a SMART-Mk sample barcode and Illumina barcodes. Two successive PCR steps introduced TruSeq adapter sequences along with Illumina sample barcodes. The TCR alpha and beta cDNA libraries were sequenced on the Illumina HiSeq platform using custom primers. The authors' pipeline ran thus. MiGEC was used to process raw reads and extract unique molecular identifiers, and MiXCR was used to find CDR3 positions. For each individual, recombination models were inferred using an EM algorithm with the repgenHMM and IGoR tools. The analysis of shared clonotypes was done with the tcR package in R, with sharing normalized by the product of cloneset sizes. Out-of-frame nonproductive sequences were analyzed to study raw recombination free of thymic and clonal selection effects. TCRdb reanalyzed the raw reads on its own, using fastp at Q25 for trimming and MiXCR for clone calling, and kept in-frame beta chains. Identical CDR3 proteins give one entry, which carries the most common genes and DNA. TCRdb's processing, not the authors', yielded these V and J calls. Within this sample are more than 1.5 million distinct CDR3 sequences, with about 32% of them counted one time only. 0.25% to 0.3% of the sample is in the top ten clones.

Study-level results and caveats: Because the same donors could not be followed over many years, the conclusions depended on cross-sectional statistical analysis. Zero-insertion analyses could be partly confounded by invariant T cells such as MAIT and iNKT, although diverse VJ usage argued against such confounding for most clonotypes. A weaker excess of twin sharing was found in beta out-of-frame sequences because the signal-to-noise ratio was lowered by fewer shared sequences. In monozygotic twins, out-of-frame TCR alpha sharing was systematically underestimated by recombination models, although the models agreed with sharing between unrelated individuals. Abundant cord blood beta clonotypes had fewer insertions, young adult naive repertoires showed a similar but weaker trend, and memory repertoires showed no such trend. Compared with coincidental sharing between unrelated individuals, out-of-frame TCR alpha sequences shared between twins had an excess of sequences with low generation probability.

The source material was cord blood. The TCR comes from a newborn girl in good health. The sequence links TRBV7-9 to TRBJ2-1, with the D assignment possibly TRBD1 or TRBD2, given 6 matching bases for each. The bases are TGTGCCAGCAGCTTTTTCCAGGGGAGGAATGAGAAGTTCTTC. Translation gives CASSFFQGRNEKFF.